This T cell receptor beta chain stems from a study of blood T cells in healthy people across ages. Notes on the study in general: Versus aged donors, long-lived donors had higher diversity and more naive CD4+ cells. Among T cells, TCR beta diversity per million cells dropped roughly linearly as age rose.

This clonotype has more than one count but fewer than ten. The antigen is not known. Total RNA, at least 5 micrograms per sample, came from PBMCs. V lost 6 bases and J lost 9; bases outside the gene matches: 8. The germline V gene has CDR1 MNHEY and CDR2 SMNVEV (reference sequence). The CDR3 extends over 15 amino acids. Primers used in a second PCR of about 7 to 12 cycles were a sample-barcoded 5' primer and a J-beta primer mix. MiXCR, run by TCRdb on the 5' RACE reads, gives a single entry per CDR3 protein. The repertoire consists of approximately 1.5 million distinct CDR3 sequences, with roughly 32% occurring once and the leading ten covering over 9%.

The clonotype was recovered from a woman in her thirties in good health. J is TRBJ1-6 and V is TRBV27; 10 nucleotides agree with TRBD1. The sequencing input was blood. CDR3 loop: CASRPRDRGSSPLHF. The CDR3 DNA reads TGTGCCAGCAGACCTAGGGACAGGGGAAGTTCACCCCTCCACTTT.